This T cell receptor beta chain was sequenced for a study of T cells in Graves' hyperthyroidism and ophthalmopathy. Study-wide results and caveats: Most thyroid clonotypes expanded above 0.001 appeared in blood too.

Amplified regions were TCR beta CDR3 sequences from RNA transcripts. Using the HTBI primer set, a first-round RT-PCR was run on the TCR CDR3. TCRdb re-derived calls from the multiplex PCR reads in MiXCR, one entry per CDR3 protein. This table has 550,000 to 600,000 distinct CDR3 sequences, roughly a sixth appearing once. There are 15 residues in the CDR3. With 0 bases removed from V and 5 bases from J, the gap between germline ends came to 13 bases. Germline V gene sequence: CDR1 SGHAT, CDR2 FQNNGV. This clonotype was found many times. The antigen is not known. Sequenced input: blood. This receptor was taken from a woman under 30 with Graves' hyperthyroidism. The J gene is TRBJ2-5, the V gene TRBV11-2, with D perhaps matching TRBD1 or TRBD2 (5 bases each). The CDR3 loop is CASSLERGERETQYF. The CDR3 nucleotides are TGTGCCAGCAGCTTAGAGAGAGGGGAAAGGGAGACCCAGTACTTC. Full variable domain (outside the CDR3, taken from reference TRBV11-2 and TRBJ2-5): EAGVAQSPRYKIIEKRQSVAFWCNPISGHATLYWYQQILGQGPKLLIQFQNNGVVDDSQLPKDRFSAERLKGVDSTLKIQPAKLEDSAVYLCASSLERGERETQYFGPGTRLLVL.